Sequencing of this T cell receptor (beta chain) was carried out in a study of early T cells in non-severe SARS-CoV-2 infection. This clonotype was detected ten times or more. Trimming shortened V by 8 bases and J by 9 bases, and 17 bases separated the two germline ends. Germline V lookup: CDR1 MDHEN, CDR2 SYDVKM. The length of the CDR3 is 13 residues. Researchers attached unique molecular identifiers to individual cDNA molecules. TCRdb fed the 5' RACE reads into MiXCR, producing one record per CDR3 protein. The sample includes 25,000 to 30,000 distinct CDR3 sequences, around 4.5% of them seen just once.

The receptor was isolated from an adult who was a healthcare worker with PCR-confirmed SARS-CoV-2 infection or an uninfected control (not recorded which). The V call is TRBV28, the J call TRBJ2-1, with D perhaps matching TRBD1 (5 bases). The source material was whole blood. The CDR3 DNA reads TGTGCCAGCCGAACAGGTTTCGGCGGTGAGCAGTTCTTC. Amino acid sequence: CASRTGFGGEQFF.